What follows describes a single TCR beta chain. The data were obtained in a study of blood T cell repertoires in COVID-19. For the study at large: Acute-phase and convalescent COVID-19 samples originated in the United States, Italy and Spain.

The data were produced by immunoSEQ multiplex PCR, yet TCRdb's version contains in-frame clones alone and is incomplete. The repertoire includes about 170,000 clones, 84% of them detected once, and around 7.6% sits in the top ten. Germline V gene sequence: CDR1 KGHDR, CDR2 SFDVKD. The germline V and J ends were trimmed by 8 bases and 0 bases, with 15 bases remaining between them. This CDR3 comprises 16 residues. This clonotype was obtained from a man aged 40-50 years who had recovered from COVID-19. The V gene is TRBV24-1, the J gene TRBJ2-2, with TRBD1 as a possible D gene (5 bases). The sequenced sample was peripheral blood. The CDR3 spells CATNGVGPSNTGELFF. CDR3 bases: TGTGCCACCAACGGAGTGGGGCCGTCGAACACCGGGGAGCTGTTTTTT.